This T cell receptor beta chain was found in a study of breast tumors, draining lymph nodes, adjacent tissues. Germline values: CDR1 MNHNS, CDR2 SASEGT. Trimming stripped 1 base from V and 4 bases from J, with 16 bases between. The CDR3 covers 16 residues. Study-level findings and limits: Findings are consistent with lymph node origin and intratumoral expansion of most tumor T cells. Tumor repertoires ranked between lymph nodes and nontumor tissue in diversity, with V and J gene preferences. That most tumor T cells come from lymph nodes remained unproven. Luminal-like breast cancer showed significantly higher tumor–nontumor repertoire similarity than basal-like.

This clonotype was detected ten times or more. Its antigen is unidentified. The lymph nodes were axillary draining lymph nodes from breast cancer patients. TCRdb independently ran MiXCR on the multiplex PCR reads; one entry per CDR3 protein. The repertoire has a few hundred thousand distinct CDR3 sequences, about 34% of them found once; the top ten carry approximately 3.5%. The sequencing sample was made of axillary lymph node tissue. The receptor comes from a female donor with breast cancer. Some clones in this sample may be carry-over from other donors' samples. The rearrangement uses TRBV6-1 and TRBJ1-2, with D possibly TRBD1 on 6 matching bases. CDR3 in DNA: TGTGCCAGCAGTGAAGATACAGGGTACCGCGCCTATGGCTACACCTTC. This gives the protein CASSEDTGYRAYGYTF.